Sequencing of this T cell receptor (beta chain) was carried out in a study of cytomegalovirus exposure and HLA in healthy donors. Study-wide results and limits: A previous analysis found most TCR beta V segments productive roughly 90% or roughly 30% of the time. Association with HLA alleles at 0.05 false discovery rate was found for some 18,000 TCR beta sequences in a later analysis.

Losses at the gene ends were 4 bases for V and 1 base for J; bases not matched to a gene: 3. CDR1 and CDR2 from the germline V gene are ENHRY and SYGVKD. There are 14 residues in the CDR3. Of note for this clone: Its antigen is unidentified.

The PCR made use of 60 Vbeta and 13 Jbeta primers. TCRdb keeps only in-frame clones here, not all; method: immunoSEQ multiplex PCR. Among some 130,000 clones listed, 60% to 80% were seen once. The sequenced material came from PBMCs. The chain employs TRBV10-3 and TRBJ2-5; 7 positions match TRBD2. This sequence was found in a man aged 25 to 40 in good health and CMV-seronegative. The chain's CDR3 is CAISGTSPQETQYF. The CDR3 coding sequence is TGTGCCATCAGTGGGACTAGTCCCCAAGAGACCCAGTACTTC.